The next 11 T cell receptor beta chains were all read from a single sample in a study of blood T cells in healthy people across ages. It was with a sample-barcoded 5' primer and a J-beta primer mix that a second PCR of roughly 6 to 12 cycles was run. One entry per CDR3 protein, called by TCRdb with MiXCR from the 5' RACE reads. The table records over a million distinct CDR3 sequences, 42% of them present only once. The source material was blood. Every receptor here comes from a woman aged 18-29 years in good health.

V is TRBV2 and J is TRBJ1-2; 7 bases align to TRBD1. The V segment lost 6 bases and the J segment 1 base; nucleotides outside the gene matches: 5. This CDR3 has 14 residues. Germline CDR1 SNHLY, CDR2 FYNNEI. CDR3 region: CASRQGQLNYGYTF. The CDR3 region has the DNA TGTGCCAGCAGACAGGGACAGCTTAACTATGGCTACACCTTC.

In this sample, this clonotype turned up a few times. The chain recombines TRBV20-1 with TRBJ2-7; D might be TRBD1 or TRBD2, each matching 5 bases. Looked up from germline, CDR1 is DFQATT and CDR2 is SNEGSKA (reference sequence). V was shortened by 1 base and J by 3 bases, with 16 bases between the two germline ends. This CDR3 region has 15 residues. The CDR3 spells CSARAPGRINYEQYF. The DNA for the CDR3 is TGCAGTGCTAGAGCCCCGGGACGAATAAACTACGAGCAGTACTTC.

The chain joins TRBV3-1 to TRBJ2-1; 8 nucleotides match TRBD2. The CDR3 runs to 16 residues. V gave up 1 base and J gave up 8 bases; unmatched junction bases: 10. Per germline, CDR1 LGHDT and CDR2 YNNKEL (reference sequence). CDR3 sequence: CASSQGPGRDFDEQFF. The CDR3 DNA reads TGTGCCAGCAGCCAAGGCCCCGGGAGGGATTTCGATGAGCAGTTCTTC.

J is TRBJ1-5 and V is TRBV7-2; 8 positions match TRBD1. This CDR3 has 17 residues. V dropped 1 base and J dropped 5; count of bases not matched to a gene: 10. Germline V gene lookup returns CDR1 SGHTA and CDR2 FQGNSA. The CDR3 DNA follows: TGTGCCAGCAGCTTAGGGGACAGGTCCTACCCCTATCAGCCCCAGCATTTT. Translated, it gives CASSLGDRSYPYQPQHF. Full variable domain (rest looked up from reference TRBV7-2 and TRBJ1-5): GAGVSQSPSNKVTEKGKDVELRCDPISGHTALYWYRQSLGQGLEFLIYFQGNSAPDKSGLPSDRFSAERTGGSVSTLTIQRTQQEDSAVYLCASSLGDRSYPYQPQHFGDGTRLSIL.

The rearrangement uses TRBV5-1 and TRBJ2-7, with no clear D. Gene TRBJ2-5 matches the end of the DNA better, so the J call may be wrong. Germline V gene data show CDR1 as SGHRS and CDR2 as YFSETQ. The CDR3 totals 14 residues. The CDR3 sequence is CASSWAGPQETQYF. CDR3 coding DNA: TGCGCCAGCAGCTGGGCCGGGCCTCAAGAGACCCAGTACTTC.

This chain uses TRBV6-5 with TRBJ2-3; no clear D. Trimming shortened V by 2 bases and J by 2 bases, and 5 bases separated the two germline ends. Germline CDR1 reads MNHEY; CDR2 reads SVGAGI. The CDR3 is 13 amino acids. DNA of the CDR3: TGTGCCAGCAGTTACGGTGCCACAGATACGCAGTATTTT. This encodes CASSYGATDTQYF.

V usage is TRBV20-1 and J usage is TRBJ2-7, with TRBD1 as a possible D gene (5 bases). Germline CDR1 is DFQATT and CDR2 is SNEGSKA (reference sequence). The CDR3 totals 16 residues. Trimming left V 0 bases short and J 2 bases short, with 17 bases between. In DNA, the CDR3 is TGCAGTGCTAGAGATGTTAGGGGCTATGGGGCCTACGAGCAGTACTTC. This codes for CSARDVRGYGAYEQYF.

V and J are TRBV7-2 and TRBJ2-7; perhaps TRBD2 as D (5 bases). V was pared by 5 bases and J by 7 bases, with 24 bases between. From germline, CDR1 is SGHTA and CDR2 FQGNSA. This CDR3 comprises 16 residues. CDR3 in DNA: TGTGCCAGCAGCGCATCTAGCCTGAGCTCCTACAATGAGCAGTACTTC. Translation gives CASSASSLSSYNEQYF. Together with reference TRBV7-2 and TRBJ2-7, the CDR3 gives the full variable domain: GAGVSQSPSNKVTEKGKDVELRCDPISGHTALYWYRQSLGQGLEFLIYFQGNSAPDKSGLPSDRFSAERTGGSVSTLTIQRTQQEDSAVYLCASSASSLSSYNEQYFGPGTRLTVT.

The table lists this clonotype with a few counts. This chain connects TRBV20-1 to TRBJ2-5, with TRBD2 identical over 12 bases. The CDR3 is 16 residues long. Germline CDR1 is DFQATT and CDR2 is SNEGSKA (reference sequence). The junction had 12 bases not matched to a gene; V was cut back by 5 bases and J by 5 bases. CDR3 coding DNA: TGCAGTGCTGCCGGGTGGACTAGCGGGGTTGGGGAGACCCAGTACTTC. Amino acid sequence: CSAAGWTSGVGETQYF.

This clonotype has a handful of counts. The rearrangement links TRBV5-4 to TRBJ1-4, with 8 bases identical to TRBD1. Trimming at V came to 4 bases and at J to 0 bases, leaving 11 bases not matched to a gene. Looked up from germline, CDR1 is SGHNT and CDR2 is YYREEE (reference sequence). The CDR3 sequence is 18 residues long. The CDR3 sequence is CASSPGQGTGATNEKLFF. The CDR3, as DNA: TGTGCCAGCAGCCCAGGACAGGGAACGGGCGCAACTAATGAAAAACTGTTTTTT. Using reference TRBV5-4 and TRBJ1-4 for the parts outside the CDR3, the full variable domain is ETGVTQSPTHLIKTRGQQVTLRCSSQSGHNTVSWYQQALGQGPQFIFQYYREEENGRGNFPPRFSGLQFPNYSSELNVNALELDDSALYLCASSPGQGTGATNEKLFFGSGTQLSVL.

At least ten counts were recorded for this clonotype. The chain carries TRBV7-2 and TRBJ2-5; 8 bases map to TRBD1. Unmatched junction bases numbered 2, after V lost 3 bases and J lost 5 bases. The CDR3 length is 13 residues. Germline V lookup: CDR1 SGHTA, CDR2 FQGNSA. Here the CDR3 DNA reads TGTGCCAGCAGCTTCACAGGGGGGGAGACCCAGTACTTC. Protein: CASSFTGGETQYF.